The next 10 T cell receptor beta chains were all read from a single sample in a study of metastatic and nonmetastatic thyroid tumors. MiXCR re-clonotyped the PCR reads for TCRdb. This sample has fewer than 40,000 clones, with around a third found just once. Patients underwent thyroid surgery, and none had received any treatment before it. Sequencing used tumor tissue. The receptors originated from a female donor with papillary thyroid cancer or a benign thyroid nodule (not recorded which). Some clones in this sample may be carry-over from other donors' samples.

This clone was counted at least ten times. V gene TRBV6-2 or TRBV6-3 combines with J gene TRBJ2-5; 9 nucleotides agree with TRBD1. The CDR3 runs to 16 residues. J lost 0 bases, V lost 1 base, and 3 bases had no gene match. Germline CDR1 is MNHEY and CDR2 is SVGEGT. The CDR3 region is CASSYYGTGYQETQYF. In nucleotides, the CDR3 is TGTGCCAGCAGTTACTATGGGACAGGGTACCAAGAGACCCAGTACTTC.

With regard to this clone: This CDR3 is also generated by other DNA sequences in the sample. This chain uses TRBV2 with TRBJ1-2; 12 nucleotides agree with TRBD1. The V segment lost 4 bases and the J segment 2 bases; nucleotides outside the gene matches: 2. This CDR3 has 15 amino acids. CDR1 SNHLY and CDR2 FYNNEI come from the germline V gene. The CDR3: CASSGGTGGNYGYTF. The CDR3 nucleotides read TGTGCCAGCAGTGGGGGGACAGGGGGCAACTATGGCTACACCTTC.

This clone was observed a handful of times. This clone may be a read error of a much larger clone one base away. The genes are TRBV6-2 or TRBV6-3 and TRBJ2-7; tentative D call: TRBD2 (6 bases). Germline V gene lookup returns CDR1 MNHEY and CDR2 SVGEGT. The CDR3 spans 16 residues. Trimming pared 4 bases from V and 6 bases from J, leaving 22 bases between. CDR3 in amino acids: CASSFTIELARVEQYF. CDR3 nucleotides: TGTGCCAGCAGTTTCACGATCGAACTAGCCCGGGTCGAGCAGTACTTC.

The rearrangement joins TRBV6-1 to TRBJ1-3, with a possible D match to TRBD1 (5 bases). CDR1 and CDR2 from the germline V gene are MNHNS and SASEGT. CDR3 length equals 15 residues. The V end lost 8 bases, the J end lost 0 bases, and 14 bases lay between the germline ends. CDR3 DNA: TGTGCCAGCTGGCCCGGTGGGACCTCTGGAAACACCATATATTTT. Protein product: CASWPGGTSGNTIYF.

The CDR3 DNA follows: TGTGCCAGCAGCCCCCGAGTGGATTTGAACACTGAAGCTTTCTTT. Residues: CASSPRVDLNTEAFF. The chain has TRBV7-2 and TRBJ1-1; D is undetermined. This CDR3 region has 15 residues. V lost 5 bases and J 0 bases, leaving 13 bases between the germline ends. Looked up from germline, CDR1 is SGHTA and CDR2 is FQGNSA.

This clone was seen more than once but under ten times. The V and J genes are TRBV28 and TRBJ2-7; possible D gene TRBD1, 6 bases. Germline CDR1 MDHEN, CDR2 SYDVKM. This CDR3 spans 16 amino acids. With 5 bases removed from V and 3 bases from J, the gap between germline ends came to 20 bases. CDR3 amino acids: CASSPFKVRGFYEQYF. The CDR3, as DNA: TGTGCCAGCAGTCCCTTTAAAGTAAGGGGGTTCTACGAGCAGTACTTC.

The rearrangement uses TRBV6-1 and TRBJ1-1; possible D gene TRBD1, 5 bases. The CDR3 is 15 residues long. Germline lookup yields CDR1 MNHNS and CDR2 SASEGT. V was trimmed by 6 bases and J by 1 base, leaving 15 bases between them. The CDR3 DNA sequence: TGTGCCAGCAGACCACCGGGGGGGGGGAACACTGAAGCTTTCTTT. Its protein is CASRPPGGGNTEAFF.

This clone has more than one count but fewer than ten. CDR3 sequence reads: CASSLGSSGYNEQFF. CDR3 sequence (DNA): TGCGCCAGCAGCTTGGGATCTAGCGGTTACAATGAGCAGTTCTTC. This chain uses TRBV5-1 with TRBJ2-1, with 7 bases lining up with TRBD2. This CDR3 has 15 residues. Germline V lookup: CDR1 SGHRS, CDR2 YFSETQ. V shed 0 bases, J shed 4 bases, and the junction held 4 bases outside the gene matches.

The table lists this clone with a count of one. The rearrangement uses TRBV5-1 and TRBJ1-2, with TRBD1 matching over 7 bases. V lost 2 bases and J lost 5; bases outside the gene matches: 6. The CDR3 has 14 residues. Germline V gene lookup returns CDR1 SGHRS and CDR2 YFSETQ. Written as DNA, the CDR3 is TGCGCCAGCAGCTTAAGCGGACAGGCATATGGCTACACCTTC. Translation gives CASSLSGQAYGYTF.

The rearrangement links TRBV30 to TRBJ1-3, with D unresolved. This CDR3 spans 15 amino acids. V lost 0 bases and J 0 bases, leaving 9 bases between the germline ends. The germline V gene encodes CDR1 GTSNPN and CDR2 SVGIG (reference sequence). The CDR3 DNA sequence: TGTGCCTGGAGTGTACGAGCAGCCTCTGGAAACACCATATATTTT. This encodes CAWSVRAASGNTIYF.